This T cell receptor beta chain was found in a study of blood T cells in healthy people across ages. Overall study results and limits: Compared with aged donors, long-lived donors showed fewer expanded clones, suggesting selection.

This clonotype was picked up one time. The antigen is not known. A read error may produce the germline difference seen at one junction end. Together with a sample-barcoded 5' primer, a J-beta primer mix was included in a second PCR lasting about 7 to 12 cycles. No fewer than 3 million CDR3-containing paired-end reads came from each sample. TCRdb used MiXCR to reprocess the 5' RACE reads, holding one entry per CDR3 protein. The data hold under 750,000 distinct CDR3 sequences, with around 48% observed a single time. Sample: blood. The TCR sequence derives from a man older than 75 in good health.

This CDR3 is CASNVRSGQEAQYF. CDR3 DNA: TGTGCCAGCAACGTCCGGAGCGGTCAAGAGGCCCAGTACTTC. The gene calls are TRBV2 and TRBJ2-5; D possibly corresponds to TRBD2 (5 bases). Germline V gene sequence: CDR1 SNHLY, CDR2 FYNNEI. The CDR3 is 14 residues long.